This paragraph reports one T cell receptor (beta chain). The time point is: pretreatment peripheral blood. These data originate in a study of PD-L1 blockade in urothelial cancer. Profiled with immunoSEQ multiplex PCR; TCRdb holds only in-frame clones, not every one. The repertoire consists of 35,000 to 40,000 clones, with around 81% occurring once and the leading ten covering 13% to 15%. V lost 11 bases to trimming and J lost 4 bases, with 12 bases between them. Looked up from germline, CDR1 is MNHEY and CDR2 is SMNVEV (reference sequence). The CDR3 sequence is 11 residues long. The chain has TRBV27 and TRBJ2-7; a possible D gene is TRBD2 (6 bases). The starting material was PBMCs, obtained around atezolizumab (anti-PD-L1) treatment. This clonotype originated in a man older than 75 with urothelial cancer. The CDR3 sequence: CAGGPSYEQYF. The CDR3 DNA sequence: TGTGCCGGAGGGCCCAGTTACGAGCAGTACTTC.